The following is a T cell receptor beta chain sequence with its context. These data are taken from a study of technical replicates of blood from a handful of donors. Using immunoSEQ multiplex PCR, the repertoire was profiled, and TCRdb retains in-frame clones only, with some absent. This table holds around 70,000 clones, roughly 94% found once. CDR3 size: 14 residues. Germline V gene lookup returns CDR1 SEHNR and CDR2 FQNEAQ (reference sequence). V was pared by 7 bases and J by 3 bases, with 4 bases of the junction left unmatched. This chain joins TRBV7-9 and TRBJ2-7; 12 bases agree with TRBD2. Sequenced input: T cells isolated from PBMCs. The receptor comes from a human donor in good health. The CDR3, as DNA: TGTGCCAGCACCGGGGGACTAGCGGGCTACGAGCAGTACTTC. The encoded protein is CASTGGLAGYEQYF.